These 2 T cell receptor beta chains were all obtained from the same sample, sequenced in a study of blood T cell repertoires in COVID-19. Libraries were prepared by immunoSEQ multiplex PCR; TCRdb keeps only in-frame clonotypes and omits some of them. The table shows fewer than 250,000 clones, with approximately 84% occurring only once. Sequenced input: peripheral blood. The receptor source for this set is a woman aged 50 to 65 with active or convalescent COVID-19.

The gene calls are TRBV9 and TRBJ1-3, with D unresolved. Germline loops: CDR1 SGDLS, CDR2 YYNGEE. This CDR3 is built from 16 residues. V lost 4 bases and J lost 0, with 14 bases in between. The CDR3 nucleotides are TGTGCCAGCAGCCCTGTGGGAGCCCACTCTGGAAACACCATATATTTT. Protein: CASSPVGAHSGNTIYF.

V gene TRBV11-2 combines with J gene TRBJ2-5; TRBD2 matches 11 bases. CDR1 is SGHAT and CDR2 is FQNNGV in the germline V gene. The CDR3 spans 16 residues. V shed 5 bases, J shed 4 bases, and the junction held 9 bases outside the gene matches. The CDR3: CASSPRGTSGLETQYF. CDR3 nucleotide sequence: TGTGCCAGCAGCCCGAGGGGGACTAGCGGCCTAGAGACCCAGTACTTC.